This T cell receptor (beta chain) was recovered during a study of T-cell reconstitution after alpha-beta-depleted transplantation in children. Study-wide results and caveats: By about two months after transplant, alpha-beta T cells reportedly arose from several hundred graft clones that had expanded. Diversity of TCRbeta at day 60 was high in some patients, arising from surviving recipient T cells and thymic progenitors. Fresh T-cell production supplied most of the T-cell counts and diversity seen one year after transplant.

In germline, CDR1 is DFQATT, CDR2 SNEGSKA (reference sequence). This CDR3 spans 13 amino acids. Trimming shortened V by 3 bases and J by 2 bases, and 9 bases separated the two germline ends. The table lists this clonotype with a few counts. The antigen is undetermined. Using unique molecular identifiers, the investigators prepared the TCRbeta library. TCRdb redid the calling of the PCR reads with MiXCR, one entry per CDR3 protein. This sample has 350,000 to 500,000 distinct CDR3 sequences, with approximately 41% found just once. The chain couples TRBV20-1 to TRBJ2-3; a possible D gene is TRBD1 (6 bases). This specimen consisted of PBMCs, obtained before TCRalphabeta/CD19-depleted stem cell transplant. This TCR came from a girl aged 2-15 years with aplastic anemia, due to receive a stem cell transplant. The CDR3 bases are TGCAGTGCTAGTTTGGGGGCCACAGATACGCAGTATTTT. Its protein is CSASLGATDTQYF.